This T cell receptor (beta chain) was sequenced during a study of a mutant IDH1 vaccine in newly diagnosed glioma. Looking at the study overall: Radiotherapy, temozolomide, or both had been given previously, and both were given to most.

This clone has just one count. Its antigen is not identified. Noted time point: week 47, end of study. One vaccine dose held 300 ug of mutant IDH1 20-mer peptide and came with topical imiquimod. Clones were read by immunoSEQ multiplex PCR, and TCRdb kept only the in-frame ones, dropping some. This table holds fewer than 60,000 clones, 65% found once. This CDR3 has 16 residues. Trimming pared 8 bases from V and 1 base from J, leaving 20 bases between. The germline gives CDR1 SGHVS, CDR2 FQNEAQ. The material sequenced was peripheral blood mononuclear cells (PBMCs), taken from a glioma patient whose treatment included an IDH1 peptide vaccine. The sequence was collected from a man aged 35 to 55 with glioma. Some clones in this sample may be carry-over from other donors' samples. This rearrangement joins TRBV7-8 to TRBJ2-5; unclear D gene. The CDR3 here is CASGTPRHSFQETQYF. The CDR3 coding sequence is TGTGCCAGCGGAACACCGAGACATTCCTTCCAAGAGACCCAGTACTTC.